This T cell receptor beta chain appears in the sequencing data of a study of blood T cell repertoires in COVID-19. About the research overall: In each case, the material was cDNA or gDNA derived from T cells, B-cell-depleted T cells, or PBMCs.

From germline, CDR1 is SQVTM and CDR2 ANQGSEA. The CDR3 has 13 residues. V lost 6 bases, J lost 3 bases, and 14 bases lay in between. The method was immunoSEQ multiplex PCR; TCRdb's version includes in-frame clones alone and lacks a portion of them. The data contain around 200,000 clones, 80% to 90% of them singletons. This clone was observed a few times. This TCR was recovered from a woman in her fifties or sixties with acute or convalescent COVID-19. The rearrangement links TRBV29-1 to TRBJ1-1; D possibly corresponds to TRBD1 (5 bases). What was sequenced was peripheral blood. The CDR3 loop is CSVGRTADTEAFF. DNA of the CDR3: TGCAGCGTGGGGCGAACGGCGGACACTGAAGCTTTCTTT.